This T cell receptor (beta chain) was profiled in a study of cytomegalovirus exposure and HLA in healthy donors. Germline CDR1 reads SGHDN; CDR2 reads FVKESK. The CDR3 is 14 amino acids. V lost 0 bases and J lost 1, with 5 bases in between. Researchers ran the PCR with 60 Vbeta and 13 Jbeta primers. Using immunoSEQ multiplex PCR, the repertoire was profiled, and TCRdb retains in-frame clones only, with some absent. Its listing shows tens of thousands of clones. With regard to this clone: The antigen is unknown.

Study findings and constraints: Common viral pathogens seemed to be connected with several of the most significant clusters, according to a later analysis. The study carried out a later analysis of TCR beta sequences. It associated some 17,000 of them with specific HLA alleles at a false discovery rate of 0.05. Prior analysis indicated that the majority of TCR beta V segments exhibited productivity approximately 87% or approximately 30% of the time.

The V call is TRBV14, the J call TRBJ2-3; no reliable D call. Input material: PBMCs. The receptor was isolated from a woman aged 40 to 49 in good health and CMV-seropositive. Here the CDR3 DNA reads TGTGCCAGCAGCCAAGACATTGGCACAGATACGCAGTATTTT. Translation: CASSQDIGTDTQYF.